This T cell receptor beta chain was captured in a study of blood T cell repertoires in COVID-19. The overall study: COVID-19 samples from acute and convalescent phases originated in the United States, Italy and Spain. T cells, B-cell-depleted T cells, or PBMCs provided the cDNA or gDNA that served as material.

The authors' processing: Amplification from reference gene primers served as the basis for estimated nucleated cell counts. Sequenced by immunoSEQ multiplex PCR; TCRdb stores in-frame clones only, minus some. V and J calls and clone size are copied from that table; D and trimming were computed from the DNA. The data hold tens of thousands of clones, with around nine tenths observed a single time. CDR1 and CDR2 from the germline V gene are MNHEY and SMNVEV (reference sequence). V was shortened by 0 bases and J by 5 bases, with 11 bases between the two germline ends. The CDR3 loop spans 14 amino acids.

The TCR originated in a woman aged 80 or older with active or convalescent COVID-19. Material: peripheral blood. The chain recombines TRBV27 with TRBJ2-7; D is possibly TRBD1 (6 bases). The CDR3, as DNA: TGTGCCAGCAGTTTATCCCGGGGACACCACGAGCAGTACTTC. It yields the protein CASSLSRGHHEQYF.